A selection of T cell receptor beta chains follows, all from one sample in a study of identical twins. TCRdb passed the 5' RACE reads through MiXCR, listing each CDR3 protein once. This table has 200,000 to 300,000 distinct CDR3 sequences, about 7% appearing once. The same sample was also studied in work on yellow fever vaccine responses in identical twins.

The sample was memory (CD45RO+) T cells sorted from blood. All receptors derive from a woman aged 18-35 years in good health. Both conserved end residues are part of each CDR3. The order of the fields is D gene, clone size, J gene, V gene, CDR3 protein, CDR3 DNA. A D gene is named only where the DNA matches it firmly. Only some rows state a clone size, as once, few, many or a class for expanded clones.

TRBD2 | many | TRBJ2-1 | TRBV5-1 | CASSLASGRAPFF | TGCGCCAGCAGCTTGGCTAGCGGGAGGGCCCCGTTCTTC
NA | many | TRBJ2-2 | TRBV15 | CATSRRPGVNTGELFF | TGTGCCACCAGCAGACGACCAGGGGTCAACACCGGGGAGCTGTTTTTT
NA | few | TRBJ2-7 | TRBV27 | CASSVSRHLYEQYF | TGTGCCAGCAGTGTATCCAGACACCTCTACGAGCAGTACTTC
NA | NA | TRBJ2-2 | TRBV5-6 | CASSAGIPGGELFF | TGTGCCAGCAGCGCCGGGATTCCAGGCGGGGAGCTGTTTTTT
TRBD2 | few | TRBJ2-1 | TRBV11-1 | CASSPSPAGGPQYNEQFF | TGTGCCAGCAGCCCCAGTCCAGCGGGAGGGCCGCAGTACAATGAGCAGTTCTTC
NA | NA | TRBJ1-1 | TRBV18 | CASSPGGGYTEAFF | TGTGCCAGCTCACCGGGGGGCGGGTACACTGAAGCTTTCTTT
NA | NA | TRBJ2-3 | TRBV12-3/TRBV12-4 | CASRLGVTDTQYF | TGTGCCAGCCGGTTGGGTGTCACAGATACGCAGTATTTT
NA | many | TRBJ1-5 | TRBV11-2 | CASSLGRARWGGWQPQHF | TGTGCCAGCAGCTTAGGGAGGGCTCGATGGGGCGGATGGCAGCCCCAGCATTTT
NA | many | TRBJ1-1 | TRBV5-1 | CASKPLTENTEAFF | TGCGCCAGCAAACCTCTGACAGAGAACACTGAAGCTTTCTTT
TRBD2 | NA | TRBJ2-3 | TRBV9 | CASSERGLAGADTQYF | TGTGCCAGCAGCGAGAGAGGGCTAGCGGGAGCAGATACGCAGTATTTT
NA | many | TRBJ1-2 | TRBV10-3 | CAISISEGGDYGYTF | TGTGCCATCAGCATCTCGGAGGGGGGAGACTATGGCTACACCTTC
NA | NA | TRBJ2-5 | TRBV5-1 | CASSPPQSSQTQYF | TGCGCCAGCAGCCCGCCCCAAAGTTCCCAGACCCAGTACTTC
NA | once | TRBJ1-1 | TRBV7-9 | CASSFGRNMNTEAFF | TGTGCCAGCAGCTTCGGACGGAACATGAACACTGAAGCTTTCTTT
TRBD1 | few | TRBJ2-1 | TRBV5-6 | CASSPDRGLSSYNEQFF | TGTGCCAGCAGCCCGGACAGGGGCCTCAGCTCCTACAATGAGCAGTTCTTC
NA | few | TRBJ2-2 | TRBV7-2 | CASSLVPPGIGELFF | TGTGCCAGCAGCTTAGTTCCGCCGGGTATCGGGGAGCTGTTTTTT
NA | NA | TRBJ2-7 | TRBV29-1 | CSVPGWLPYEQYF | TGCAGCGTTCCAGGGTGGCTTCCCTACGAGCAGTACTTC
NA | NA | TRBJ1-5 | TRBV28 | CASFAEAGTKPQHF | TGTGCCAGCTTCGCCGAGGCAGGGACAAAGCCCCAGCATTTT
TRBD2 | few | TRBJ2-3 | TRBV6-2/TRBV6-3 | CASSYSSQRGERTDTQYF | TGTGCCAGCAGTTATTCCTCCCAGCGGGGGGAACGCACAGATACGCAGTATTTT
NA | once | TRBJ2-5 | TRBV14 | CASSQGLTAGTAQETQYF | TGTGCCAGCAGCCAAGGACTCACTGCGGGGACAGCTCAAGAGACCCAGTACTTC
NA | many | TRBJ2-7 | TRBV4-2 | CASSQDSATYEQYF | TGTGCCAGCAGCCAAGATTCCGCCACCTACGAGCAGTACTTC
NA | NA | TRBJ2-5 | TRBV9 | CASSVVSGTQYF | TGTGCCAGCAGCGTAGTATCCGGGACCCAGTACTTC
NA | few | TRBJ1-5 | TRBV20-1 | CSARVEHSNQPQHF | TGCAGTGCTAGGGTGGAGCATAGCAATCAGCCCCAGCATTTT
NA | few | TRBJ2-5 | TRBV12-3/TRBV12-4 | CASSLSGSETQYF | TGTGCCAGCAGTTTGTCGGGCTCAGAGACCCAGTACTTC
NA | many | TRBJ1-1 | TRBV25-1 | CASSYQGNTEAFF | TGTGCCAGCAGTTATCAGGGGAACACTGAAGCTTTCTTT
TRBD2 | few | TRBJ2-2 | TRBV5-1 | CASRAGASTGELFF | TGCGCCAGCAGAGCGGGGGCCTCAACCGGGGAGCTGTTTTTT
NA | NA | TRBJ2-4 | TRBV5-1 | CASSLHQVSVGDIQYF | TGCGCCAGCAGCTTGCATCAAGTATCCGTTGGGGACATTCAGTACTTC
TRBD1 | few | TRBJ2-1 | TRBV15 | CATSRKGQTYNEQFF | TGTGCCACCAGCAGAAAGGGACAGACCTACAATGAGCAGTTCTTC
NA | few | TRBJ1-2 | TRBV28 | CASSLLGDFSGYTF | TGTGCCAGCAGTTTACTGGGGGATTTTAGCGGCTACACCTTC
NA | many | TRBJ1-1 | TRBV14 | CASSQVLSTEAFF | TGTGCCAGCAGCCAAGTACTGAGCACTGAAGCTTTCTTT